A single count supports the clone carrying this T cell receptor (beta chain). Sequencing was performed with immunoSEQ multiplex PCR; in TCRdb, only in-frame clones are kept and a portion is missing. The table shows several thousand clones, with more than 60% occurring only once. This sample was taken from a study of OX40 agonist ivuxolimab in advanced cancers. Across the study: Aged roughly 23 to 90 with a mean of 60 years, they were 82.7% male.

If patients had autoimmune disease history or systemic immunosuppression, they were excluded. The material sequenced was CD4+ or CD8+ T cells sorted from blood, taken in a trial of the OX40 agonist ivuxolimab. The clonotype was recovered from an adult with an advanced solid tumor such as melanoma, head and neck, liver or kidney cancer.

The CDR3 spells CASSLSGTEAFF. DNA for the CDR3: TGTGCCAGCAGCCTCAGCGGCACTGAAGCTTTCTTT. The V and J genes are TRBV6-5 and TRBJ1-1, with D unclear. The CDR3 is 12 residues long. Germline V gene sequence: CDR1 MNHEY, CDR2 SVGAGI. V gave up 6 bases and J gave up 4 bases, with 9 bases separating them.